This TCR beta chain was sequenced in a study of a mutant IDH1 vaccine in newly diagnosed glioma (dated by TCRdb to the early 2020s). A note on the overall study: Vaccination was initiated 4-6 weeks after radiotherapy alone, or concurrently with temozolomide cycles in the chemotherapy-containing groups. Of the approximately 34 patients who were treated, about 62% were male and 37.5% were female, and the mean age was around 43 years. Prior to enrollment, patients had been given standard therapy consisting of radiotherapy alone, temozolomide alone, or radiochemotherapy with temozolomide, with the combination given to most patients. Visit V12 was the week-35 safety follow-up and visit V13 was the week-47 end of study. Six visits were used for peripheral blood collection: V03 (baseline), V05, V07, V10, V12 and V13. For exploratory analyses, about two dozen treated patients had longitudinal TCRB deep sequencing done wherever samples were available.

There are 13 amino acids in the CDR3, from cysteine to phenylalanine inclusive. The DNA shown is the 39-base CDR3, in frame from base 1. From the germline V gene, CDR1 is SGHTA and CDR2 is FQGNSA. The germline V and J ends show losses of 6 bases and 3 bases respectively, and no gene match explains 5 bases of the junction. As for this clone: The antigen it recognizes is unknown. Within one base of it there is no much larger clone, and no base qualities were kept.

Broader findings and caveats from the paper: Vaccine-induced immune responses across multiple MHC alleles were detected in over 80% of patients. It was noted by the authors that analyses of patient blood samples could not be reproduced owing to sample limitations. Changes in the top peripheral T cell clonotypes picked up by TCRB sequencing did not appear to be linked to pseudoprogression. PBMC samples for TCRB deep sequencing were selected based on availability.

In light of the paper, this sample's time point label describes: week 47, end of study. Each vaccine dose was 300 ug of a 20-mer mutant IDH1 peptide in Montanide, given subcutaneously with topical imiquimod. Patients received eight vaccinations in weeks 1, 3, 5, 7, 11, 15, 19 and 23, corresponding to visits V03 through V10. Donors had newly diagnosed WHO grade 3 or 4 IDH1-mutant astrocytomas with loss of nuclear ATRX. The samples were drawn from NOA16, a multicentre, single-arm, open-label phase I trial in Germany that tested a mutant IDH1 peptide vaccine in humans for the first time. Genomic DNA for TCRB sequencing was isolated from EDTA blood with the DNeasy Blood and Tissue Kit. Libraries came from the immunoSEQ multiplex PCR assay. The hsTCRB Kit was used according to the manufacturer's protocol to amplify rearranged TCR beta chain sequences. An Illumina MiSeq was used to sequence the TCRB libraries. For the original study's pipeline: The proprietary platform of the kit vendor was used for demultiplexing, trimming and gene mapping. The table comes from immuneACCESS by way of TCRdb, which keeps in-frame sequences with V and J called. Part of the clones is missing from these tables; in studies checked, under half for an unresolved V gene and the rest for unknown reasons. The DNA gave D and trimming, while V, J and clone size come from that table. This sample has under 15,000 clones in its table, and just over 75% of those were observed once. The top ten clonotypes cover roughly 3.9% of the sample.

The V and J segments used are TRBV7-2 and TRBJ2-7; 7 bases in the junction line up with TRBD1. Sequencing used PBMCs, obtained from a glioma patient whose treatment included an IDH1 peptide vaccine. This sequence originates from a woman aged 40 to 55 with glioma. The nucleotides are TGTGCCAGCAGTTTACGGGACAGCTACGAGCAGTACTTC. Translated, this gives CASSLRDSYEQYF.